This T cell receptor beta chain was sequenced in a study of T cell responses to AZD1222 COVID-19 vaccine. Study-level points and caveats: Just five or six AZD1222 recipients tested seropositive at baseline.

Worth noting for this clone: Its target is not known.

Repertoires were generated with immunoSEQ multiplex PCR, while TCRdb's copy carries only in-frame clones and drops some. Of about 96,000 clones listed, around 89% are singletons. Germline-derived CDR1 and CDR2 are MNHEY and SVGEGT. This CDR3 has 14 amino acids. V lost 0 bases and J lost 7, with 10 bases in between. The source material was peripheral blood, sampled on day 0 of AZD1222 vaccination. This receptor was taken from an adult in good health. This chain joins TRBV6-2 or TRBV6-3 and TRBJ2-1; D might be TRBD2 (5 bases). CDR3 bases: TGTGCCAGCAGTTACTCGATACGCGGGAATGAGCAGTTCTTC. This codes for CASSYSIRGNEQFF.